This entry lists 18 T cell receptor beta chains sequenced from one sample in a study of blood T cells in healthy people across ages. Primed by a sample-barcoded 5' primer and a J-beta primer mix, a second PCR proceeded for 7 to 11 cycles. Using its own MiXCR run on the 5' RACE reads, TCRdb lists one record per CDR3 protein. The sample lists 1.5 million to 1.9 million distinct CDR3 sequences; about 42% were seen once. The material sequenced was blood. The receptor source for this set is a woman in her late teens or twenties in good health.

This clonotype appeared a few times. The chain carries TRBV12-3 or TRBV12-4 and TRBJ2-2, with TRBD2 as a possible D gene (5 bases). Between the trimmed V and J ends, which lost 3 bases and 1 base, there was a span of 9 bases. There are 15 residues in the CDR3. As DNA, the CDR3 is TGTGCCAGCAGTTTTCTGGACTGGAACACCGGGGAGCTGTTTTTT. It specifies CASSFLDWNTGELFF.

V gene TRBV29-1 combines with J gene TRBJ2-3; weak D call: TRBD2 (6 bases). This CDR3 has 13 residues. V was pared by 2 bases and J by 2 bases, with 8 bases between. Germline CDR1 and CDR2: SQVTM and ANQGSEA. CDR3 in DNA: TGCAGCGTTGAACAGGACTACACAGATACGCAGTATTTT. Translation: CSVEQDYTDTQYF.

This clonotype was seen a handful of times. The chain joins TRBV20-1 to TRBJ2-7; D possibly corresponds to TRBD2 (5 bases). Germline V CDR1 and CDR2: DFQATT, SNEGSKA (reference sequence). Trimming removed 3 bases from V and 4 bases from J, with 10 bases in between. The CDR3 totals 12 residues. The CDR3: CSASLRGYEQYF. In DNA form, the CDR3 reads TGCAGTGCTAGCTTGCGAGGGTACGAGCAGTACTTC.

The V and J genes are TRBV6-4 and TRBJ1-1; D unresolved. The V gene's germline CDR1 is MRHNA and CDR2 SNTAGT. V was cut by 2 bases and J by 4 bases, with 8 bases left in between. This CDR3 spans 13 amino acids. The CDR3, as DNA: TGTGCCAGCAGTGACGGGATTTCCACTGAAGCTTTCTTT. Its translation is CASSDGISTEAFF.

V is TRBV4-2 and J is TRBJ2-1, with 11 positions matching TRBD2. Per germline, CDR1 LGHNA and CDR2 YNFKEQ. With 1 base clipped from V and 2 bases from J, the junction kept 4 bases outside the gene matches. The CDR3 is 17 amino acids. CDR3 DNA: TGTGCCAGCAGCCAAGTAGCGGGAGGGGTCACCTACAATGAGCAGTTCTTC. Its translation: CASSQVAGGVTYNEQFF.

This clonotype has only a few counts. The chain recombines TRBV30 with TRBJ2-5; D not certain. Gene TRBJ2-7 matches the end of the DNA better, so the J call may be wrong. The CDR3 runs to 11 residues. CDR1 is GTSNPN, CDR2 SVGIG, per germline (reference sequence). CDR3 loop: CAWGALYEQYF. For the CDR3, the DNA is TGTGCCTGGGGAGCTCTCTACGAGCAGTACTTC.

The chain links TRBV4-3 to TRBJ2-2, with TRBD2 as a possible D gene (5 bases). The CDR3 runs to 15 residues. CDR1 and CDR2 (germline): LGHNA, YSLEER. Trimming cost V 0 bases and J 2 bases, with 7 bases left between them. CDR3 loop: CASSQDGLNTGELFF. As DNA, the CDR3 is TGCGCCAGCAGCCAAGATGGACTTAACACCGGGGAGCTGTTTTTT.

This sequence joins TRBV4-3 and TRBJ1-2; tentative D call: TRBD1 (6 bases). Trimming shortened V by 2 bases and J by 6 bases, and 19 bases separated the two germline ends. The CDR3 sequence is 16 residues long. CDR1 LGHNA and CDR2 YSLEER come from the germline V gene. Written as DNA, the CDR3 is TGCGCCAGCAGCCAAACTTCGACAGGCCATCGAGATGGCTACACCTTC. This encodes CASSQTSTGHRDGYTF.

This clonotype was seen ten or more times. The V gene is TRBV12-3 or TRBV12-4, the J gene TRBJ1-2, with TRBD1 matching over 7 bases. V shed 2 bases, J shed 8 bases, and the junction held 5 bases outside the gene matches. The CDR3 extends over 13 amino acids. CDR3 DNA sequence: TGTGCCAGCAGTTTAAGGGGGCCTCCCGGCTACACCTTC. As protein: CASSLRGPPGYTF.

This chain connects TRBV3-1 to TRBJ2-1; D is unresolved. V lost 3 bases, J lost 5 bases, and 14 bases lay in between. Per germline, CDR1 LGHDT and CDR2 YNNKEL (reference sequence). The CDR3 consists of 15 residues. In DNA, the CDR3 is TGTGCCAGCAGCCATGAATCTATACTAAACAATGAGCAGTTCTTC. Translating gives CASSHESILNNEQFF.

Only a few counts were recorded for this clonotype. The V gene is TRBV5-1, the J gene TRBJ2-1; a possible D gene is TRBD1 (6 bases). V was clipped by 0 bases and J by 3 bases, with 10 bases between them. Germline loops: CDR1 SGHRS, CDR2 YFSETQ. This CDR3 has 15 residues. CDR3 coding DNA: TGCGCCAGCAGCTTGGGGGACACCCACTACAATGAGCAGTTCTTC. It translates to CASSLGDTHYNEQFF.

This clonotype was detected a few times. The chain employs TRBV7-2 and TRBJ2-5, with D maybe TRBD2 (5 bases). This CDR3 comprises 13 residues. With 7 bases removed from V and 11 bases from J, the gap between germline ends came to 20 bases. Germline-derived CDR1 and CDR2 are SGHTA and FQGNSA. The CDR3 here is CASTRGSNNEQYF. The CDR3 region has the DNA TGTGCCAGCACCCGGGGATCTAACAATGAGCAGTACTTC. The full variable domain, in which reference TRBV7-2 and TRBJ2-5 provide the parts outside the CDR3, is GAGVSQSPSNKVTEKGKDVELRCDPISGHTALYWYRQSLGQGLEFLIYFQGNSAPDKSGLPSDRFSAERTGGSVSTLTIQRTQQEDSAVYLCASTRGSNNEQYFGPGTRLLVL.

This CDR3 reads CASRARVATDTQYF. CDR3 nucleotides: TGTGCCAGCCGGGCTAGGGTGGCCACAGATACGCAGTATTTT. This chain links TRBV2 with TRBJ2-3; the D is unclear. The CDR3 totals 14 residues. V was shortened by 8 bases and J by 2 bases, with 14 bases between the two germline ends. Germline-derived CDR1 and CDR2 are SNHLY and FYNNEI.

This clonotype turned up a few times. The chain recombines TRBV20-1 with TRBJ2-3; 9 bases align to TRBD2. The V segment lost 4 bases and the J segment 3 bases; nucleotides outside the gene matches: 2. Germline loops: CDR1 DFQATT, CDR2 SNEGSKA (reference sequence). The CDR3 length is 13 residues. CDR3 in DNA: TGCAGTGCTATTAGCGGGAGAACAGATACGCAGTATTTT. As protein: CSAISGRTDTQYF.

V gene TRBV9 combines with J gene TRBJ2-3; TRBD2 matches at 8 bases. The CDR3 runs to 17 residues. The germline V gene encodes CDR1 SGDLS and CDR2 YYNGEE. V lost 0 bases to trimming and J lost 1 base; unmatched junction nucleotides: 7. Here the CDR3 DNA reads TGTGCCAGCAGCGTAGACGGGAGGGCCTTTGGCACAGATACGCAGTATTTT. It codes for CASSVDGRAFGTDTQYF.

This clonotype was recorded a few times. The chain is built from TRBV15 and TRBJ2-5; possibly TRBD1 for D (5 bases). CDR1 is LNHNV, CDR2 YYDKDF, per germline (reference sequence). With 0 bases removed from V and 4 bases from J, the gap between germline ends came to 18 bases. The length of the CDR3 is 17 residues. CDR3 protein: CATSRDPPYSRGETQYF. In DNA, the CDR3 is TGTGCCACCAGCAGAGACCCTCCGTACTCAAGGGGAGAGACCCAGTACTTC. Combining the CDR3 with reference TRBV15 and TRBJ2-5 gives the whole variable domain DAMVIQNPRYQVTQFGKPVTLSCSQTLNHNVMYWYQQKSSQAPKLLFHYYDKDFNNEADTPDNFQSRRPNTSFCFLDIRSPGLGDTAMYLCATSRDPPYSRGETQYFGPGTRLLVL.

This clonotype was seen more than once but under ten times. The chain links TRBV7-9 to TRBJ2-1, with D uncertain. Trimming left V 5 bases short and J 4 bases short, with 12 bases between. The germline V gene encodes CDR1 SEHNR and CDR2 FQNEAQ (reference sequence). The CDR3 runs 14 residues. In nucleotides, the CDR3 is TGTGCCAGCAGCCCCCCCCAAGGTTACAATGAGCAGTTCTTC. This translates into CASSPPQGYNEQFF.

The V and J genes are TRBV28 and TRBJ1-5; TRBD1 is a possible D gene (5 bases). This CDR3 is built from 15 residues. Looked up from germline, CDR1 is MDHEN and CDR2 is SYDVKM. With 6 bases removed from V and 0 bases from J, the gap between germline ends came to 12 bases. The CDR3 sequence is CASSFDSHSNQPQHF. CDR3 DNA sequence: TGTGCCAGCAGCTTTGACAGTCATAGCAATCAGCCCCAGCATTTT.